This record concerns one T cell receptor beta chain sequence. What it recognizes is unknown. As for the donors, each was a healthy bone marrow donor. This entry comes from a study of cytomegalovirus exposure and HLA in healthy donors. Study-wide background: The study's early data release held approximately 91 million unique TCRs from HLA-typed donors.

Study results and limitations: A later analysis linked around 15,000 TCR beta sequences to HLA alleles at 0.05 false discovery rate.

60 Vbeta and 13 Jbeta primers were used in PCR. Profiling relied on immunoSEQ multiplex PCR, and the TCRdb table lists in-frame clones only, not all of them. Listed are about 88,000 clones; about 6% falls within the top ten. Germline CDR1 SGHRS, CDR2 YFSETQ. This CDR3 is 14 amino acids long. V lost 4 bases, J lost 5 bases, and 13 bases lay in between. The V gene is TRBV5-1, the J gene TRBJ1-5; possible D gene TRBD1, 5 bases. The clonotype was recovered from a girl aged 10-17 years in good health and CMV-seropositive. Sequencing used PBMCs. CDR3 protein: CASSQRGGDQPQHF. The DNA for the CDR3 is TGCGCCAGCAGCCAGCGGGGGGGGGATCAGCCCCAGCATTTT.